The 11 T cell receptor beta chains below were found in one sample sequenced in a study of cytomegalovirus exposure and HLA in healthy donors. Amplification used 60 Vbeta primers and 13 Jbeta primers. Here immunoSEQ multiplex PCR was the method, and the copy in TCRdb shows in-frame clones only, minus some. Seen here are 160,000 or so clones, roughly 82% observed once, and the top ten hold about 0.5%. Sequenced sample: PBMCs. The source of these receptors is a woman aged 45-60 years in good health and CMV-seronegative.

The V gene is TRBV6-6, the J gene TRBJ1-4, with D hard to call. Germline assignment: CDR1 MNHNY and CDR2 SVGAGI (reference sequence). This CDR3 is 14 amino acids long. V lost 2 bases and J 7 bases, leaving 11 bases between the germline ends. The CDR3 DNA is TGTGCCAGCAGTTACCCGCAGGAGGGTGAAAAACTGTTTTTT. The encoded protein is CASSYPQEGEKLFF.

V usage is TRBV4-1 and J usage is TRBJ2-2; D is undetermined. This CDR3 is built from 14 residues. Between the trimmed V and J ends, which lost 5 bases and 0 bases, there was a span of 7 bases. Germline CDR1 and CDR2: MGHRA and YSYEKL. CDR3 DNA: TGCGCCAGCAGCTTGAGGTCGAACACCGGGGAGCTGTTTTTT. It specifies CASSLRSNTGELFF.

The sample holds one count of this clone. V and J are TRBV7-9 and TRBJ2-3; TRBD1 aligns across 9 bases. V lost 2 bases to trimming and J lost 3 bases; unmatched junction nucleotides: 6. Germline assignment: CDR1 SEHNR and CDR2 FQNEAQ (reference sequence). The CDR3 totals 16 residues. DNA for the CDR3: TGTGCCAGCAGCTTAATAAACAGGGGGCAGACAGATACGCAGTATTTT. Translated, it gives CASSLINRGQTDTQYF. Full variable domain (rest looked up from reference TRBV7-9 and TRBJ2-3): DTGVSQNPRHKITKRGQNVTFRCDPISEHNRLYWYRQTLGQGPEFLTYFQNEAQLEKSRLLSDRFSAERPKGSFSTLEIQRTEQGDSAMYLCASSLINRGQTDTQYFGPGTRLTVL.

This clone turned up a few times. The rearrangement uses TRBV28 and TRBJ1-1; 8 nucleotides align to TRBD1. CDR3 length: 14 amino acids. The V gene end was trimmed by 6 bases and the J gene end by 0 bases; junction bases not matched to a gene: 3. CDR1 MDHEN and CDR2 SYDVKM come from the germline V gene. The CDR3 spells CASRNRGLNTEAFF. Written as DNA, the CDR3 is TGTGCCAGCAGGAACAGGGGGTTGAACACTGAAGCTTTCTTT.

The chain joins TRBV5-1 to TRBJ1-4; D unclear. Germline CDR1 reads SGHRS; CDR2 reads YFSETQ. The V end lost 0 bases, the J end lost 0 bases, and 6 bases lay between the germline ends. This CDR3 contains 15 residues. The CDR3 here is CASSLARATNEKLFF. CDR3 bases: TGCGCCAGCAGCTTGGCCCGTGCAACTAATGAAAAACTGTTTTTT.

This clone showed up just a few times. Other DNA sequences in this specimen translate into the identical CDR3. This sequence joins TRBV5-1 and TRBJ2-7, with TRBD1 matching over 8 bases. Germline V gene lookup returns CDR1 SGHRS and CDR2 YFSETQ. Trimming at V came to 0 bases and at J to 2 bases, leaving 4 bases not matched to a gene. The CDR3 runs to 15 residues. This CDR3 is CASSLGRTGTYEQYF. For the CDR3, the DNA is TGCGCCAGCAGCTTGGGCCGGACAGGGACCTACGAGCAGTACTTC.

In its sample, this clone was seen a few times. The chain employs TRBV27 and TRBJ1-2; possible D gene TRBD1, 5 bases. In germline, CDR1 is MNHEY, CDR2 SMNVEV (reference sequence). The CDR3 spans 16 residues. V gave up 0 bases and J gave up 4 bases, with 15 bases separating them. Written as DNA, the CDR3 is TGTGCCAGCAGTTTATCTAGGGGTCTTACCTTCTATGGCTACACCTTC. This sequence encodes CASSLSRGLTFYGYTF.

The chain employs TRBV6-6 and TRBJ1-1; D not resolved. Trimming left V 6 bases short and J 1 base short, with 6 bases between. This CDR3 has 12 residues. CDR1 MNHNY and CDR2 SVGAGI come from the germline V gene (reference sequence). The CDR3 DNA reads as TGTGCCAGCAGCTGGGCGAACACTGAAGCTTTCTTT. The encoded protein is CASSWANTEAFF.

The rearrangement links TRBV28 to TRBJ1-5, with TRBD1 as a possible D gene (5 bases). This CDR3 spans 14 amino acids. Germline lookup yields CDR1 MDHEN and CDR2 SYDVKM. V was trimmed by 2 bases and J by 4 bases, leaving 9 bases between them. CDR3 amino acids: CASSLGGTNQPQHF. In nucleotides, the CDR3 is TGTGCCAGCAGTTTAGGGGGGACTAATCAGCCCCAGCATTTT. Filled out from reference TRBV28 and TRBJ1-5, the complete variable domain reads DVKVTQSSRYLVKRTGEKVFLECVQDMDHENMFWYRQDPGLGLRLIYFSYDVKMKEKGDIPEGYSVSREKKERFSLILESASTNQTSMYLCASSLGGTNQPQHFGDGTRLSIL.

V is TRBV5-1 and J is TRBJ1-4, with 9 nucleotides matching TRBD1. The CDR3 is made up of 15 amino acids. Germline V gene data show CDR1 as SGHRS and CDR2 as YFSETQ. V lost 6 bases to trimming and J lost 0 bases; unmatched junction nucleotides: 3. The DNA of the CDR3 is TGCGCCAGCACGACAGGGGGAACAACTAATGAAAAACTGTTTTTT. This sequence encodes CASTTGGTTNEKLFF.

The V and J genes are TRBV7-2 and TRBJ2-1; D is possibly TRBD2 (5 bases). CDR1 is SGHTA, CDR2 FQGNSA, per germline. This CDR3 has 18 amino acids. Trimming cost V 5 bases and J 2 bases, with 22 bases left between them. CDR3 bases: TGTGCCAGCAGCGCGGACGTAGGGAGCGGTGCGCCCTACAATGAGCAGTTCTTC. As protein: CASSADVGSGAPYNEQFF.